This record covers a single TCR beta chain. Its antigen is not known. The data stem from a study of CD4+ T cells in melanoma. Study-wide results and caveats: CD8+ T cell, macrophage and B cell function reportedly correlated with neoantigen-specific CD4+ T cells. Diverse differentiation states were reported for melanoma neoantigen-specific CD4+ T cells.

CDR1 SGHVS and CDR2 FQNEAQ come from the germline V gene. The CDR3 has 16 residues. Trimming took 0 bases from V and 7 from J, leaving 15 bases between them. TCRdb's table, derived via immunoSEQ multiplex PCR, lists solely in-frame clones and lacks some. This sample carries approximately 16,000 clones, 60% to 80% of them seen once, and the ten largest clones take approximately 15%. The genes are TRBV7-8 and TRBJ2-2; maybe TRBD2 (5 bases). What was sequenced was cells from a culture (not recorded whether cultured in vitro). This TCR was sampled from a human donor with melanoma. The CDR3 nucleotides read TGTGCCAGCAGCTTAGCTCCAAGAGGGCGTGGCGGGGAGCTGTTTTTT. Translating gives CASSLAPRGRGGELFF. The full variable domain, with the rest looked up from reference TRBV7-8 and TRBJ2-2, is GAGVSQSPRYKVAKRGQDVALRCDPISGHVSLFWYQQALGQGPEFLTYFQNEAQLDKSGLPSDRFFAERPEGSVSTLKIQRTQQEDSAVYLCASSLAPRGRGGELFFGEGSRLTVL.